This entry concerns a single T cell receptor (beta chain). PCR was performed using 60 Vbeta and 13 Jbeta primers. Sequenced by immunoSEQ multiplex PCR; TCRdb stores in-frame clones only, minus some. The table has about 120,000 clones, about three quarters seen once. This sample was taken from a study of cytomegalovirus exposure and HLA in healthy donors. Sequencing was carried out using PBMCs. The receptor was derived from a female donor in good health and CMV-seronegative.

The CDR3: CASSLQSNYGYTF. DNA for the CDR3: TGTGCCAGCAGTTTACAGTCGAACTATGGCTACACCTTC. The chain combines TRBV2 with TRBJ1-2; D ambiguous. V was clipped by 5 bases and J by 2 bases, with 9 bases between them. CDR3 size: 13 residues. CDR1 is SNHLY, CDR2 FYNNEI, per germline.